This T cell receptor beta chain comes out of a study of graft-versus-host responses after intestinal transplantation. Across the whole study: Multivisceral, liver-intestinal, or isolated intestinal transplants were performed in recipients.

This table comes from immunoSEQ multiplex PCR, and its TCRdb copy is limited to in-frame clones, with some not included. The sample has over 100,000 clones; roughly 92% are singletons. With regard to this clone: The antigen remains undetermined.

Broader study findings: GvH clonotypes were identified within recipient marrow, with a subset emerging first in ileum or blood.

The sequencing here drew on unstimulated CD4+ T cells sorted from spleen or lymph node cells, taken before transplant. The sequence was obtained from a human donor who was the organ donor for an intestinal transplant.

The CDR3 DNA reads as TGTGCCAGCAGCTTAGGACTGGTCTCTGGAAACACCATATATTTT. Translation: CASSLGLVSGNTIYF. This sequence joins TRBV7-8 and TRBJ1-3; D not resolved. CDR1 is SGHVS, CDR2 FQNEAQ, per germline. Trimming took off 1 base at V and 0 bases at J, with 7 bases between the two ends. The CDR3 length is 15 residues. The complete variable domain, with remaining parts taken from reference TRBV7-8 and TRBJ1-3, reads GAGVSQSPRYKVAKRGQDVALRCDPISGHVSLFWYQQALGQGPEFLTYFQNEAQLDKSGLPSDRFFAERPEGSVSTLKIQRTQQEDSAVYLCASSLGLVSGNTIYFGEGSWLTVV.